Listed below are T cell receptor beta chains from one sample, sequenced in a study of chemoradiotherapy in HPV16-positive cancers. The repertoire was sequenced with immunoSEQ multiplex PCR; TCRdb's copy has only in-frame clones and lacks some. Of more than 10,000 clones in the sample, less than 75% were seen once. This sample was taken from a patient who underwent chemoradiotherapy. Source of these receptors: a human donor with HPV-associated anogenital cancer. CDR3s leave out the opening cysteine and the closing phenylalanine or tryptophan. Each record gives: clone size, V gene, CDR3 protein. Clone sizes are given selectively: once, few, many, or a class where the clone is expanded.

NA TRBV19 ASSTTASTNTGELF
medium-sized TRBV10-2 ASSESPDNNYGYT
NA TRBV28 ASRSGGSSYEQY
NA TRBV5-1 ASSLARDAIGYT
NA TRBV20-1 SASFAEAF
once TRBV14 ASRLAVNTGELF
NA TRBV28 ASNPTSGRQF
NA TRBV4-3 ASSQDSSNQPQH
NA TRBV11-2 ASSLESGGRAEQY
NA TRBV30 AWWGQGTNYGYT
NA TRBV20-1 SAVPLREQY
NA TRBV13 ASSFSRHSYTQY
NA TRBV28 ASRYRGMGNTEAF
NA TRBV4-2 ASRQREEVYEQY
NA TRBV28 ASQTSGDLYEQY
NA TRBV7-2 ASSQSGDSNQPQH
NA TRBV7-9 ASSKDGGNEKLF
NA TRBV6-1 ASSEGGPSQPQH